Following are 9 T cell receptor beta chains from one sample sequenced in a study of cytomegalovirus exposure and HLA in healthy donors. Primers: 60 Vbeta forward and 13 Jbeta reverse. The data were produced by immunoSEQ multiplex PCR, yet TCRdb's version contains in-frame clones alone and is incomplete. Of around 100,000 clones in the sample, 65% to 75% were seen once. The sample taken for sequencing was PBMCs. These receptors were taken from a man between 35 and 55 years old in good health and CMV-seropositive.

The chain has TRBV29-1 and TRBJ1-4; D perhaps matches TRBD1 (5 bases). Germline CDR1 is SQVTM and CDR2 is ANQGSEA. The CDR3 runs to 13 residues. The V end was cut by 7 bases, the J end by 7 bases, with 16 bases between. Written as DNA, the CDR3 is TGCAGCGCTGCGGCAGGGCTGAGTGAAAAACTGTTTTTT. This sequence encodes CSAAAGLSEKLFF. The full variable domain, rest sourced from reference TRBV29-1 and TRBJ1-4, is SAVISQKPSRDICQRGTSLTIQCQVDSQVTMMFWYRQQPGQSLTLIATANQGSEATYESGFVIDKFPISRPNLTFSTLTVSNMSPEDSSIYLCSAAAGLSEKLFFGSGTQLSVL.

The V call is TRBV11-2, the J call TRBJ1-5; D not certain. Germline CDR1 reads SGHAT; CDR2 reads FQNNGV. The V end lost 0 bases, the J end lost 9 bases, and 15 bases lay between the germline ends. CDR3 size: 15 residues. DNA of the CDR3: TGTGCCAGCAGCTTAGATAACGGGGTTCTTGGGCCCCAGCATTTT. This encodes CASSLDNGVLGPQHF. Combining the CDR3 with reference TRBV11-2 and TRBJ1-5 gives the whole variable domain EAGVAQSPRYKIIEKRQSVAFWCNPISGHATLYWYQQILGQGPKLLIQFQNNGVVDDSQLPKDRFSAERLKGVDSTLKIQPAKLEDSAVYLCASSLDNGVLGPQHFGDGTRLSIL.

This chain connects TRBV7-6 to TRBJ2-1; 7 bases are a match to TRBD2. The trim removed 3 bases at V and 7 bases at J, leaving 3 bases unmatched. Germline CDR1 is SGHVS and CDR2 is FNYEAQ. This CDR3 region has 13 residues. Here the CDR3 reads CASSFSAGNEQFF. The CDR3, as DNA: TGTGCCAGCAGCTTCTCAGCGGGGAATGAGCAGTTCTTC.

V is TRBV20-1 and J is TRBJ1-1; no firm D call. This CDR3 comprises 11 residues. CDR1 and CDR2 from the germline V gene are DFQATT and SNEGSKA (reference sequence). V shed 6 bases and J shed 5 bases, with 10 bases lying between them. CDR3 coding DNA: TGCAGTGCCCCTAATTTAACTGAAGCTTTCTTT. Its translation: CSAPNLTEAFF.

The chain employs TRBV6-7 and TRBJ1-5; D may be TRBD1 (6 bases). TRBV6-7 is an ORF for which the function is uncertain. The CDR3 totals 16 residues. The V end was cut by 5 bases, the J end by 3 bases, with 17 bases between. CDR3 DNA sequence: TGTGCCAGCAGTGATCCGACAGGCCTAATCAATCAGCCCCAGCATTTT. This gives the protein CASSDPTGLINQPQHF.

V gene TRBV7-9 combines with J gene TRBJ2-1, with 7 nucleotides matching TRBD2. With 7 bases clipped from V and 4 bases from J, the junction kept 10 bases outside the gene matches. The CDR3 runs 15 residues. The germline CDR1 and CDR2 sequences are SEHNR and FQNEAQ (reference sequence). CDR3 sequence: CASNPAGVGYNEQFF. DNA for the CDR3: TGTGCCAGCAACCCCGCGGGAGTGGGATACAATGAGCAGTTCTTC.

The J gene is TRBJ2-1, the V gene TRBV6-5; 13 bases match TRBD2. J was trimmed by 6 bases and V by 8 bases; bases with no gene match: 1. The CDR3 is 13 residues long. Germline loops: CDR1 MNHEY, CDR2 SVGAGI. CDR3: CASGLAGVNEQFF. CDR3 coding DNA: TGTGCCAGCGGACTAGCGGGAGTCAATGAGCAGTTCTTC.

The table lists this clone with a few counts. The rearrangement links TRBV7-9 to TRBJ1-1; no clear D gene. Germline V lookup: CDR1 SEHNR, CDR2 FQNEAQ (reference sequence). The V and J ends lost 5 bases and 2 bases respectively, with 6 bases between them. CDR3 size: 12 residues. The chain's CDR3 is CASSVTNTEAFF. The CDR3 coding sequence is TGTGCCAGCAGCGTTACTAACACTGAAGCTTTCTTT.

V and J are TRBV19 and TRBJ2-4; D not certain. The V gene lost 1 base and the J gene lost 1 base, with 8 bases spanning the gap. The CDR3 loop spans 15 amino acids. Germline V gene lookup returns CDR1 LNHDA and CDR2 SQIVND (reference sequence). The CDR3 region is CASSIGVRAKNIQYF. The CDR3 nucleotides are TGTGCCAGTAGTATAGGGGTGCGGGCCAAAAACATTCAGTACTTC.